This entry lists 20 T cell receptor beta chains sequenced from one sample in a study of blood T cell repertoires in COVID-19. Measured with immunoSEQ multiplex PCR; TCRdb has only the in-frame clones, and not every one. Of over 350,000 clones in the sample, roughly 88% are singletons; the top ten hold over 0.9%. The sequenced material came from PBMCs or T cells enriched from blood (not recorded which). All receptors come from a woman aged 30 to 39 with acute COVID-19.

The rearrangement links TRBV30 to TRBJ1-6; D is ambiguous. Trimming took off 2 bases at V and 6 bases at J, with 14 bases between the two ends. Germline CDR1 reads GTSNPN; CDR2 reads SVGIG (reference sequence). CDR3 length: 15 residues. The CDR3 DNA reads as TGTGCCTGGAGTTTGGTTCGGGGTTCTAATTCACCCCTCCACTTT. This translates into CAWSLVRGSNSPLHF. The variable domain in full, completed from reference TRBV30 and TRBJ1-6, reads SQTIHQWPATLVQPVGSPLSLECTVEGTSNPNLYWYRQAAGRGLQLLFYSVGIGQISSEVPQNLSASRPQDRQFILSSKKLLLSDSGFYLCAWSLVRGSNSPLHFGNGTRLTVT.

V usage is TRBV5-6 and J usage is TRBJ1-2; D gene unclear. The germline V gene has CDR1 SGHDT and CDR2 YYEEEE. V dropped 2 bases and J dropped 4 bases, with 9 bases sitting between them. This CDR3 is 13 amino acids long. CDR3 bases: TGTGCCAGCAGCTTTGTGACGGGCTATGGCTACACCTTC. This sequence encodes CASSFVTGYGYTF.

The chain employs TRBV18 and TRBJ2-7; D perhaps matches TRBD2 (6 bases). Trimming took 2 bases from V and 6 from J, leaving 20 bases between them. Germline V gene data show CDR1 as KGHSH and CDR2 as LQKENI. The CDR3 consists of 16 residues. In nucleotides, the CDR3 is TGTGCCAGCTCACCATGGCAGGGACTTTCGGTTGGCGAGCAGTACTTC. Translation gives CASSPWQGLSVGEQYF.

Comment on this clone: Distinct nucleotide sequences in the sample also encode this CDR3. The CDR3 region is CASSGDRGSYEQYF. The CDR3, as DNA: TGCGCCAGCAGCGGGGACAGGGGTTCCTACGAGCAGTACTTC. The chain employs TRBV5-1 and TRBJ2-7; 10 bases line up with TRBD1. The CDR3 runs to 14 residues. The V and J ends lost 4 bases and 1 base, in that order; junction bases with no gene match: 2. The V gene's germline CDR1 is SGHRS and CDR2 YFSETQ.

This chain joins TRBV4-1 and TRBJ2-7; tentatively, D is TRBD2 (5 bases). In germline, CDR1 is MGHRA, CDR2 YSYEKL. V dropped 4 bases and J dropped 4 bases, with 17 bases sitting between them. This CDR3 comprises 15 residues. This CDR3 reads CASSPAPESGYEQYF. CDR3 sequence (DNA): TGCGCCAGCAGCCCTGCACCGGAGAGCGGTTACGAGCAGTACTTC.

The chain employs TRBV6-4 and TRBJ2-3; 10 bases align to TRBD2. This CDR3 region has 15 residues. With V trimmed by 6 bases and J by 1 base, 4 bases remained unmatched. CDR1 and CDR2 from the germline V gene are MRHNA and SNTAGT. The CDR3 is CASSRSGGGTDTQYF. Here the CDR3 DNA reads TGTGCCAGCAGCCGGAGCGGGGGGGGCACAGATACGCAGTATTTT.

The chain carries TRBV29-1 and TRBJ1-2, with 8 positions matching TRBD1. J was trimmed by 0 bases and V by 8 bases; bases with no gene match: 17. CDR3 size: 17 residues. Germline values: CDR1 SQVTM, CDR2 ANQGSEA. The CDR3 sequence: CSTRSQGTGPPNYGYTF. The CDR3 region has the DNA TGCAGCACGAGGAGTCAAGGGACAGGTCCTCCTAACTATGGCTACACCTTC.

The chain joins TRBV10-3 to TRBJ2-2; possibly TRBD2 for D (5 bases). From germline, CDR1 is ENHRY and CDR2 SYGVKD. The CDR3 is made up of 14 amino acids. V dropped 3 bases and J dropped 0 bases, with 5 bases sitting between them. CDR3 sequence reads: CAISDGTNTGELFF. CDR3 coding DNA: TGTGCCATCAGTGACGGGACGAACACCGGGGAGCTGTTTTTT.

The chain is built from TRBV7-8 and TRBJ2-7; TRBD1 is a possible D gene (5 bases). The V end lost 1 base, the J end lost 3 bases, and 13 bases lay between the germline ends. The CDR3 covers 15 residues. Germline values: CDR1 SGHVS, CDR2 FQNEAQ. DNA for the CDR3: TGTGCCAGCAGCTTAGTCCGCCCTAGGGGCTACGAGCAGTACTTC. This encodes CASSLVRPRGYEQYF.

The CDR3 region has the DNA TGTGCCAGCAGTTTGCGTGACACTAATTCACCCCTCCACTTT. Residues: CASSLRDTNSPLHF. The chain employs TRBV27 and TRBJ1-6; no clear D gene. The V gene's germline CDR1 is MNHEY and CDR2 SMNVEV (reference sequence). V was cut by 3 bases and J by 6 bases, with 9 bases left in between. The CDR3 runs to 14 residues.

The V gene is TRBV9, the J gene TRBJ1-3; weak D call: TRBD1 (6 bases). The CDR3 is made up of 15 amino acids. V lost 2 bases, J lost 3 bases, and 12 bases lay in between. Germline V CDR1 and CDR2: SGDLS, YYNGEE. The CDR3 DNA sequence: TGTGCCAGCAGCGTTGCAGGGGTTAGTGGAAACACCATATATTTT. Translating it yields CASSVAGVSGNTIYF. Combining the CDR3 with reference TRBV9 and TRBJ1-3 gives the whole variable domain DSGVTQTPKHLITATGQRVTLRCSPRSGDLSVYWYQQSLDQGLQFLIQYYNGEERAKGNILERFSAQQFPDLHSELNLSSLELGDSALYFCASSVAGVSGNTIYFGEGSWLTVV.

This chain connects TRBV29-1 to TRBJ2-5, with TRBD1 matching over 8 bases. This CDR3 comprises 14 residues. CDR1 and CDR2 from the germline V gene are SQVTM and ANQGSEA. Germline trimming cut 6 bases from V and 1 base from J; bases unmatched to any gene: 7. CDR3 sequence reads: CSVDRGAIQETQYF. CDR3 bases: TGCAGCGTAGACAGGGGCGCGATCCAAGAGACCCAGTACTTC. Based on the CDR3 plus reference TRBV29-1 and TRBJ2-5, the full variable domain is SAVISQKPSRDICQRGTSLTIQCQVDSQVTMMFWYRQQPGQSLTLIATANQGSEATYESGFVIDKFPISRPNLTFSTLTVSNMSPEDSSIYLCSVDRGAIQETQYFGPGTRLLVL.

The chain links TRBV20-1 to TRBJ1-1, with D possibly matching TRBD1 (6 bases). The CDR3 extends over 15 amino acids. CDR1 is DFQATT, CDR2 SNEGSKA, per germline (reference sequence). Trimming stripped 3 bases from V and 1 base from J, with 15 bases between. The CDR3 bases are TGCAGTGCTAGTGGGATATGGGGGCAGAACACTGAAGCTTTCTTT. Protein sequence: CSASGIWGQNTEAFF.

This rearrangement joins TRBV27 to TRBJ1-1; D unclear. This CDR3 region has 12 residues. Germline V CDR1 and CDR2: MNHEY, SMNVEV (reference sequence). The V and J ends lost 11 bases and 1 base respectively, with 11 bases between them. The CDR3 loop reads CAWVRKNTEAFF. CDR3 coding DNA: TGTGCCTGGGTGAGGAAGAACACTGAAGCTTTCTTT.

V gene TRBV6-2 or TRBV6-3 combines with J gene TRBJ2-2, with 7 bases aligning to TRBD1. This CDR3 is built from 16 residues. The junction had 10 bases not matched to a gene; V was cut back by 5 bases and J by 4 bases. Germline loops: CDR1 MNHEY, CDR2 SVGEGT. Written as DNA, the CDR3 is TGTGCCAGCAGTACGACCGGGACAGAAATCACCGGGGAGCTGTTTTTT. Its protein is CASSTTGTEITGELFF.

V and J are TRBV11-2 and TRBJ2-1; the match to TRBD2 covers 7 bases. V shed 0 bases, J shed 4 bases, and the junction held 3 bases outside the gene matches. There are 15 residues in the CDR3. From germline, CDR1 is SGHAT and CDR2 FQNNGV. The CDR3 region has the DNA TGTGCCAGCAGCTTAGATCTGGGGGGGTACAATGAGCAGTTCTTC. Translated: CASSLDLGGYNEQFF.

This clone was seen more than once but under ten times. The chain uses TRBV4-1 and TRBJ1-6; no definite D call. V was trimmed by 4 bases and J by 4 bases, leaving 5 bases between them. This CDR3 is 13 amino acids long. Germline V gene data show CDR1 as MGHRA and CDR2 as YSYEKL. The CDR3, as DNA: TGCGCCAGCAGCCCCAGTTATAATTCACCCCTCCACTTT. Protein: CASSPSYNSPLHF.

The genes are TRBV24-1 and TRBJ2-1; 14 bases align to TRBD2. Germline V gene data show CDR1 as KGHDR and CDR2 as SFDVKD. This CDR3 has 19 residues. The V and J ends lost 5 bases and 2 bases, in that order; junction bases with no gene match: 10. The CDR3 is CATSGPGTSGGAAYNEQFF. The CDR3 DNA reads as TGTGCCACCAGTGGCCCCGGGACTAGCGGGGGTGCTGCCTACAATGAGCAGTTCTTC.

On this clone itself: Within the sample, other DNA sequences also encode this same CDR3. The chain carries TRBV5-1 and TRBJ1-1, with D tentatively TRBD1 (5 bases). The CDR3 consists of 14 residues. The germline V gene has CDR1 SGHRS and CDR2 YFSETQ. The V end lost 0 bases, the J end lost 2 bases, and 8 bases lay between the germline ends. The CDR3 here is CASSLGRANTEAFF. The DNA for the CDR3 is TGCGCCAGCAGCTTGGGCAGGGCCAACACTGAAGCTTTCTTT.

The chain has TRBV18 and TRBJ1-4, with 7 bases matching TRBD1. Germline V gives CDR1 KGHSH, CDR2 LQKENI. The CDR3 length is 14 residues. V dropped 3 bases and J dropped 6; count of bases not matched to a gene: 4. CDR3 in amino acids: CASSPRGTDEKLFF. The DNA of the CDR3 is TGTGCCAGCTCACCTCGCGGGACAGATGAAAAACTGTTTTTT.